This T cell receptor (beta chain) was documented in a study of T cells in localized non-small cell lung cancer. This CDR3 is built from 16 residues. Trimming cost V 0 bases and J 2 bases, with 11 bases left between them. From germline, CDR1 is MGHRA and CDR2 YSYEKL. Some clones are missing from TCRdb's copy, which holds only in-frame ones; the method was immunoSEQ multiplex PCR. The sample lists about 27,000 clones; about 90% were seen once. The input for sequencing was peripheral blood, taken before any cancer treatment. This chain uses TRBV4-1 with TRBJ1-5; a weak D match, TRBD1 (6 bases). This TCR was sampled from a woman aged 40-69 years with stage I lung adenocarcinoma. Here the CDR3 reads CASSQDGGLGNQPQHF. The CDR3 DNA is TGCGCCAGCAGCCAAGATGGGGGGCTCGGCAATCAGCCCCAGCATTTT.